The following is a T cell receptor (beta chain) sequence with its context. Its antigen is still unknown. The data were obtained in a study of CD8 T cells in Susac syndrome. Study at large: Patients with Susac syndrome, at blood draw, were therapy-naive, on corticosteroids, or on intravenous immunoglobulin alone.

Points from the study as a whole: The study recognized that the number of individuals in its TCR sequencing and HLA analysis was relatively small.

RNA, at about 0.45 to 1 ug, was reverse transcribed with random hexamers. It was immunoSEQ multiplex PCR that amplified TCR beta CDR3 across 54 Vbeta and 13 Jbeta. TCRdb processed the immunoSEQ multiplex PCR reads anew with MiXCR; each CDR3 protein has one entry. The table records some 110,000 distinct CDR3 sequences, 96% of them present only once. CDR3 length equals 14 residues. CDR1 MDHEN and CDR2 SYDVKM come from the germline V gene. Trimming removed 3 bases from V and 4 bases from J; junction bases left unmatched: 3. This chain joins TRBV28 and TRBJ1-5, with 7 bases aligning to TRBD1. The sample taken for sequencing was CD4+ T cells from PBMCs. This TCR was recovered from a human donor with Susac syndrome. The CDR3: CASSFRDRNQPQHF. CDR3 in DNA: TGTGCCAGCAGTTTCCGGGACAGAAATCAGCCCCAGCATTTT.